Listed below are T cell receptor beta chains from one sample, sequenced in a study of shared clonotypes between healthy human individuals. Libraries were prepared by immunoSEQ multiplex PCR; TCRdb keeps only in-frame clonotypes and omits some of them. This sample has about 1 million clones; about 70% occur once, and the top ten carry about 1.5%. Sequenced: memory CD4+ T cells sorted from blood. These receptors were taken from a man aged 18 to 30 in good health. Both conserved end residues are part of each CDR3. A D gene is named only where the DNA matches it firmly. Rows give clone size only sometimes, using once, few, many, or a class for an expanded clone.

j_call v_call clone_size d_call cdr3_nt cdr3_aa
TRBJ2-7 TRBV2 . . TGTGCCAGCAGCCTGGCAGGTCCCTACGAGCAGTACTTC CASSLAGPYEQYF
TRBJ1-4 TRBV30 . . TGTGCCAGTGACCGGGACGGACTTAATGAAAAACTGTTTTTT CASDRDGLNEKLFF
TRBJ2-3 TRBV9 . TRBD2 TGTGCCAGCAGCGAGGGGACTAGTAGGACAGATACGCAGTATTTT CASSEGTSRTDTQYF
TRBJ2-7 TRBV19 . TRBD1 TGTGCCAGTAGGCCCGGGACAGGGCCCTACGAGCAGTACTTC CASRPGTGPYEQYF
TRBJ1-1 TRBV28 . . TGTGCCAGCAGTTCCCACGGGACTGGACGTGAAGCTTTCTTT CASSSHGTGREAFF
TRBJ2-1 TRBV30 . . TGTGCCTGGGGTACAGGGTTCAATGAGCAGTTCTTC CAWGTGFNEQFF
TRBJ1-6 TRBV27 few TRBD1 TGTGCCAGCAGCCCGGACAGGGTGCGCAATTCACCCCTCCACTTT CASSPDRVRNSPLHF
TRBJ2-7 TRBV4-3 . TRBD1 TGCGCCAGCAGCCAACTACAGGGGGCGGCCTACGAGCAGTACTTC CASSQLQGAAYEQYF
TRBJ1-4 TRBV11-2 . . TGTGCCAGCAGCTTTACAACTAATGAAAAACTGTTTTTT CASSFTTNEKLFF
TRBJ1-1 TRBV18 . . TGTGCCAGCTCACCATCGGTGACAGAGAACACTGAAGCTTTCTTT CASSPSVTENTEAFF
TRBJ1-2 TRBV9 . . TGTGCCAGCGGCGATGGGGATTACTATGGCTACACCTTC CASGDGDYYGYTF
TRBJ1-1 TRBV30 . TRBD1 TGTGCCTGGACCGGACAGGTTATAGCTTTCTTT CAWTGQVIAFF
TRBJ2-5 TRBV6-1 once . TGTGCCAGCAGTGAAGCGCTCAGGGGCGAGACCCAGTACTTC CASSEALRGETQYF
TRBJ1-6 TRBV19 . . TGTGCCAGTAGTATGCGTACAGGGATAGGGACTTCACCCCTCCACTTT CASSMRTGIGTSPLHF
TRBJ2-1 TRBV7-9 . TRBD1 TGTGCCAGCAGCGGATGGACAGGATACAATGAGCAGTTCTTC CASSGWTGYNEQFF
TRBJ2-7 TRBV7-2 few . TGTGCCAGCAGCCGCCCGGGGTCTGACGAGCAGTACTTC CASSRPGSDEQYF
TRBJ2-2 TRBV5-4 few . TGTGCCAGCAGCTCTGCCGCCGGGAGATCTACCGGGGAGCTGTTTTTT CASSSAAGRSTGELFF
TRBJ2-3 TRBV18 . TRBD1 TGTGCCAGCTCGCCTTTACAGGGGACCACAGATACGCAGTATTTT CASSPLQGTTDTQYF
TRBJ2-5 TRBV10-3 . TRBD1 TGTGCCATCAGTGAATTGGGGGATCATGAGGGGGCGACCCAGTACTTC CAISELGDHEGATQYF
TRBJ2-1 TRBV10-1 many . TGCGCCAGCAAGTTCCATGAGCAGTTCTTC CASKFHEQFF
TRBJ2-7 TRBV27 . . TGTGCCAGCAAAATTGGGGTGATAGGTTCCTACGAGCAGTACTTC CASKIGVIGSYEQYF
TRBJ2-3 TRBV29-1 . TRBD2 TGCAGCGTTGTAAGCGGGACCCTTACAGATACGCAGTATTTT CSVVSGTLTDTQYF
TRBJ2-5 TRBV10-2 . TRBD2 TGCGCCACCAGCCGGTGGCGGGAGACGGTAGAGACCCAGTACTTC CATSRWRETVETQYF
TRBJ2-2 TRBV11-3 few TRBD2 TGTGCCAGCAGCTCCTCCGGGACTAGCGGTCGAACCGGGGAGCTGTTTTTT CASSSSGTSGRTGELFF
TRBJ1-1 TRBV6-1 . . TGTGCCAGCAGCCTACAGGCCTTGAACACTGAAGCTTTCTTT CASSLQALNTEAFF
TRBJ1-1 TRBV18 . . TGTGCCAGCTCACCATCGGTGCCAGGGAGTGTCACTGAAGCTTTCTTT CASSPSVPGSVTEAFF
TRBJ1-5 TRBV7-2 . . TGTGCCAGCAGCCCATACGGGGGGCCCACCTCCGCGGCGCAGCATTTT CASSPYGGPTSAAQHF
TRBJ1-1 TRBV30 . . TGTGCCTGGTCGGTTAGAAGGAACACTGAAGCTTTCTTT CAWSVRRNTEAFF
TRBJ1-4 TRBV30 . TRBD1 TGTGCCTGGAGCCTGGGACAGGGAGGTGAAAAACTGTTTTTT CAWSLGQGGEKLFF
TRBJ2-1 TRBV4-1 . . TGCGCCAGCAGCCGGACGACCTCCTACAATGAGCAGTTCTTC CASSRTTSYNEQFF
TRBJ1-2 TRBV10-2 . TRBD1 TGCGCCTGCAGAACCGGGACAGGGAAATCGCTGTCCTATGGCTACACCTTC CACRTGTGKSLSYGYTF
TRBJ2-1 TRBV2 . TRBD2 TGTGCCAGCAGTGATACTCCGGGACTAGCGGGGGGCGAAAATGAGCAGTTCTTC CASSDTPGLAGGENEQFF
TRBJ2-6 TRBV2 . TRBD1 TGTGCCAGCAGGCCGGGACAGGCAAACTCTGGGGCCAACGTCCTGACTTTC CASRPGQANSGANVLTF
TRBJ2-3 TRBV19 few . TGTGCCAGTGCGCCTAGTTTCCCCAACACAGATACGCAGTATTTT CASAPSFPNTDTQYF
TRBJ2-7 TRBV5-4 . . TGTGCCAGCAGCCCCCCAGGGATCAGCTACGAGCAGTACTTC CASSPPGISYEQYF
TRBJ2-1 TRBV20-1 few . TGCAGTGCTAGTGTCGAGCATGAGCAGTTCTTC CSASVEHEQFF
TRBJ1-5 TRBV2 many . TGTGCCAGCAGTGAAGTGGTCACGGGCAATCAGCCCCAGCATTTT CASSEVVTGNQPQHF
TRBJ1-2 TRBV5-5 few TRBD1 TGTGCCAGCAGTCCGACAGGGGATCATGGCTACACCTTC CASSPTGDHGYTF
TRBJ2-1 TRBV5-1 . TRBD1 TGCGCCAGCAGCTTGAAGTGGGCCGGGACAGCCTACAATGAGCAGTTCTTC CASSLKWAGTAYNEQFF
TRBJ1-2 TRBV7-2 . . TGTGCCAGCAGCCCCCCTGGTGTTGTCTATGGCTACACCTTC CASSPPGVVYGYTF
TRBJ1-2 TRBV18 few . TGTGCCAGCTCACCTGGAGAGGCTGGCAAGAATGGCTACACCTTC CASSPGEAGKNGYTF